These 13 T cell receptor beta chains share one sample of origin, sequenced in a study of cytomegalovirus exposure and HLA in healthy donors. PCR employed 60 Vbeta and 13 Jbeta primers. Clones were sequenced by immunoSEQ multiplex PCR, and TCRdb holds only the in-frame ones, with some missing. The sample shows fewer than 200,000 clones, over 60% of them seen only once. Sequencing used PBMCs. Receptor source: a girl under 18 in good health and CMV-seronegative.

V usage is TRBV9 and J usage is TRBJ2-7, with D tentatively TRBD2 (5 bases). Germline CDR1 SGDLS, CDR2 YYNGEE. This CDR3 has 15 residues. Trimming stripped 4 bases from V and 3 bases from J, with 17 bases between. CDR3 DNA: TGTGCCAGCAGCCCCCACCCTGGGAGAGACTACGAGCAGTACTTC. Its translation: CASSPHPGRDYEQYF.

This chain connects TRBV5-8 to TRBJ1-2; D gene unclear. Germline V gives CDR1 SGHTS, CDR2 YDEGEE. The CDR3 runs to 15 residues. V shed 0 bases and J shed 4 bases, with 13 bases lying between them. The CDR3 sequence is CASSLATGSGYGYTF. In DNA form, the CDR3 reads TGTGCCAGCAGCTTGGCGACGGGTTCGGGCTATGGCTACACCTTC.

The V and J genes are TRBV5-1 and TRBJ2-5; TRBD2 matches 10 bases. Trimming removed 3 bases from V and 2 bases from J; junction bases left unmatched: 7. CDR3 length: 16 amino acids. Germline values: CDR1 SGHRS, CDR2 YFSETQ. In DNA, the CDR3 is TGCGCCAGCAGCTCTTGGGAGCGGGGGGGTCAAGAGACCCAGTACTTC. Translating it yields CASSSWERGGQETQYF.

The chain is built from TRBV6-1 and TRBJ1-2, with a weak D call TRBD1 (6 bases). Between the trimmed V and J ends, which lost 9 bases and 0 bases, there was a span of 11 bases. This CDR3 has 13 residues. From germline, CDR1 is MNHNS and CDR2 SASEGT. For the CDR3, the DNA is TGTGCCAGTAAACAGGGATCTAACTATGGCTACACCTTC. As protein: CASKQGSNYGYTF.

The V call is TRBV9, the J call TRBJ2-3; no clear D gene. The germline V gene encodes CDR1 SGDLS and CDR2 YYNGEE. Trimming pared 0 bases from V and 3 bases from J, leaving 5 bases between. The CDR3 is 13 residues long. The CDR3 sequence is CASSVEATDTQYF. In nucleotides, the CDR3 is TGTGCCAGCAGCGTAGAAGCAACAGATACGCAGTATTTT.

This chain links TRBV18 with TRBJ2-1, with D unresolved. This CDR3 spans 15 amino acids. Germline-derived CDR1 and CDR2 are KGHSH and LQKENI. V lost 3 bases and J lost 8, with 17 bases in between. CDR3 coding DNA: TGTGCCAGCTCACCGACCCGGGTCGGCCGGTATGAGCAGTTCTTC. This encodes CASSPTRVGRYEQFF. Variable domain in full (rest from reference TRBV18 and TRBJ2-1): NAGVMQNPRHLVRRRGQEARLRCSPMKGHSHVYWYRQLPEEGLKFMVYLQKENIIDESGMPKERFSAEFPKEGPSILRIQQVVRGDSAAYFCASSPTRVGRYEQFFGPGTRLTVL.

The V and J genes are TRBV6-5 and TRBJ1-5; D is undetermined. Germline V gene lookup returns CDR1 MNHEY and CDR2 SVGAGI. The CDR3 has 14 amino acids. V dropped 6 bases and J dropped 4 bases, with 13 bases sitting between them. The CDR3 sequence: CASSPYSMNQPQHF. The CDR3 DNA reads TGTGCCAGCAGCCCCTATTCCATGAATCAGCCCCAGCATTTT.

This clone was recorded a few times. The gene calls are TRBV5-4 and TRBJ2-5, with TRBD2 matching over 11 bases. This CDR3 has 19 residues. Germline CDR1 reads SGHNT; CDR2 reads YYREEE (reference sequence). The V segment lost 0 bases and the J segment 5 bases; nucleotides outside the gene matches: 15. The DNA for the CDR3 is TGTGCCAGCAGCTTGGGCCTAAAGATACTAGCGGGGGTGGGGGAGACCCAGTACTTC. Its protein is CASSLGLKILAGVGETQYF.

The rearrangement links TRBV5-6 to TRBJ1-1; 8 bases line up with TRBD1. This CDR3 region has 13 residues. Germline V gene data show CDR1 as SGHDT and CDR2 as YYEEEE. Losses at the gene ends were 3 bases for V and 8 bases for J; bases not matched to a gene: 6. The CDR3: CASSSYRGGEAFF. The DNA for the CDR3 is TGTGCCAGCAGCTCTTACAGGGGGGGGGAAGCTTTCTTT.

The chain recombines TRBV27 with TRBJ2-1; 8 positions match TRBD1. CDR3 length: 16 amino acids. The V segment lost 0 bases and the J segment 1 base; nucleotides outside the gene matches: 2. Germline lookup yields CDR1 MNHEY and CDR2 SMNVEV (reference sequence). The CDR3 sequence is CASSLSTGESYNEQFF. In nucleotides, the CDR3 is TGTGCCAGCAGTTTATCGACAGGGGAGTCCTACAATGAGCAGTTCTTC.

The gene calls are TRBV6-5 and TRBJ1-2, with TRBD1 matching 7 bases. V lost 2 bases to trimming and J lost 7 bases; unmatched junction nucleotides: 4. The germline V gene has CDR1 MNHEY and CDR2 SVGAGI. The CDR3 loop spans 13 amino acids. The DNA of the CDR3 is TGTGCCAGCAGTTACCAGGGGGTGGCTGGCTACACCTTC. It is translated as CASSYQGVAGYTF.

This chain connects TRBV11-1 to TRBJ2-2; 11 bases map to TRBD2. Unmatched junction bases numbered 7, after V lost 5 bases and J lost 5 bases. This CDR3 spans 16 amino acids. The germline V gene encodes CDR1 SGHAT and CDR2 FQDESV (reference sequence). The CDR3 sequence: CASSPPSGGRTGELFF. CDR3 nucleotide sequence: TGTGCCAGCAGCCCCCCTAGCGGGGGGAGAACCGGGGAGCTGTTTTTT.

The chain carries TRBV28 and TRBJ1-4; D remains unclear. Germline CDR1 MDHEN, CDR2 SYDVKM. This CDR3 contains 14 residues. V dropped 2 bases and J dropped 5 bases, with 9 bases sitting between them. The CDR3 DNA reads as TGTGCCAGCAGTTTACCACAGCCCAATGAAAAACTGTTTTTT. This sequence encodes CASSLPQPNEKLFF.